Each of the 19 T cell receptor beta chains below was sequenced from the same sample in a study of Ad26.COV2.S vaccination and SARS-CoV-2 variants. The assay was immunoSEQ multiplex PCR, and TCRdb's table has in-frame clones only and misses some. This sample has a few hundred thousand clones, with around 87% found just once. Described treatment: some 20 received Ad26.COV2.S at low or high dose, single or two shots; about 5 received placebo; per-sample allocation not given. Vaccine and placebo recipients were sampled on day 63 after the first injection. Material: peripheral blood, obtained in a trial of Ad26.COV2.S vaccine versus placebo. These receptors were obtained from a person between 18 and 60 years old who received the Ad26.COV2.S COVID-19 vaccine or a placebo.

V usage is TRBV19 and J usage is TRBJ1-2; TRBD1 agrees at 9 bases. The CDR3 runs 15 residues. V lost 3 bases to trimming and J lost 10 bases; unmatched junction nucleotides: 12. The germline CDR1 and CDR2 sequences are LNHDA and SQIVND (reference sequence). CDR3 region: CASSIPTGGPENYTF. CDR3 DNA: TGTGCCAGTAGTATTCCTACAGGGGGCCCGGAGAACTACACCTTC.

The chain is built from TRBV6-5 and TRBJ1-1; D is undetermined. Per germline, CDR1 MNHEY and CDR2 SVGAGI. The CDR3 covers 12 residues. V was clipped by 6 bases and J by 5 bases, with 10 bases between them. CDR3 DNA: TGTGCCAGCAGAGGATCGTGGACTGAAGCTTTCTTT. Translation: CASRGSWTEAFF.

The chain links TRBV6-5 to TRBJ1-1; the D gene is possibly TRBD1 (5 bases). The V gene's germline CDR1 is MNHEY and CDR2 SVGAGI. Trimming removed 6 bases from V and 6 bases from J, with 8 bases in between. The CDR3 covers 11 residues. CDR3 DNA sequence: TGTGCCAGCAGAAGGGGCGCTGAAGCTTTCTTT. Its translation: CASRRGAEAFF.

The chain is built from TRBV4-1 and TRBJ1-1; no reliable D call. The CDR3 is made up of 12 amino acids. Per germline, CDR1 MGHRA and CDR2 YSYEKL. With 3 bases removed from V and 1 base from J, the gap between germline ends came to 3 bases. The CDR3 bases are TGCGCCAGCAGCCAGCCGAACACTGAAGCTTTCTTT. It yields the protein CASSQPNTEAFF.

The CDR3 DNA follows: TGTGCCAGTAGTAAGCCACAGGGCCGAGAGACCCAGTACTTC. Its translation is CASSKPQGRETQYF. The chain carries TRBV19 and TRBJ2-5; tentatively, D is TRBD1 (6 bases). The V gene lost 4 bases and the J gene lost 4 bases, with 13 bases spanning the gap. CDR1 and CDR2 (germline): LNHDA, SQIVND (reference sequence). The length of the CDR3 is 14 residues.

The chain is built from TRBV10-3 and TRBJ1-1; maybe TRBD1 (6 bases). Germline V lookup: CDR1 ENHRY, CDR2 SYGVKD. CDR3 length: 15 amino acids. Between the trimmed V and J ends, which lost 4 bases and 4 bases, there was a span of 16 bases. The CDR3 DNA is TGTGCCATCAGTGGCAACAGGGCAGAGGGCACTGAAGCTTTCTTT. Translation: CAISGNRAEGTEAFF.

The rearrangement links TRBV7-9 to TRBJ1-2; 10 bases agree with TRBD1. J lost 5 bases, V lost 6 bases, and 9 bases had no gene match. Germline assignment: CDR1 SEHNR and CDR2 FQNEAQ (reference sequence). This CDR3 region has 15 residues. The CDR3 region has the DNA TGTGCCAGCAGTCATCGACAGGGGGCATTGTATGGCTACACCTTC. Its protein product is CASSHRQGALYGYTF.

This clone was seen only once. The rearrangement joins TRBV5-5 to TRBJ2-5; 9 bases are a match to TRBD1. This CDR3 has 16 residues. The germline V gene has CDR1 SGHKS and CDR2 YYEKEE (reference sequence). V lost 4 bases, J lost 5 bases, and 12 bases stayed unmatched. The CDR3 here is CASSHIPGQGEETQYF. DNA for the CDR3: TGTGCCAGCAGCCACATCCCGGGACAGGGAGAGGAGACCCAGTACTTC. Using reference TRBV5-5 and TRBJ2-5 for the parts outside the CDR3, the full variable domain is DAGVTQSPTHLIKTRGQQVTLRCSPISGHKSVSWYQQVLGQGPQFIFQYYEKEERGRGNFPDRFSARQFPNYSSELNVNALLLGDSALYLCASSHIPGQGEETQYFGPGTRLLVL.

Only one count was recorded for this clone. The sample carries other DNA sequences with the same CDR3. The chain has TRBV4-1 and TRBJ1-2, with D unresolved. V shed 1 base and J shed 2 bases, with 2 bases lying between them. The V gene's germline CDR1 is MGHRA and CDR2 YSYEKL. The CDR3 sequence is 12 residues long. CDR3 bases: TGCGCCAGCAGCCAAGGCAACTATGGCTACACCTTC. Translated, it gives CASSQGNYGYTF.

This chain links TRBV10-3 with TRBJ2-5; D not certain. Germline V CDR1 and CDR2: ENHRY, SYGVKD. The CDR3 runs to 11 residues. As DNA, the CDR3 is TGTGCGATTCAGATCCAAGAGACCCAGTACTTC. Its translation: CAIQIQETQYF.

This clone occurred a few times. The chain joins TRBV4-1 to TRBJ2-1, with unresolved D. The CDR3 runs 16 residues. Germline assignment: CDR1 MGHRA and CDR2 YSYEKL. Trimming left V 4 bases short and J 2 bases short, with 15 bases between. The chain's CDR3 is CASSRLKASPYNEQFF. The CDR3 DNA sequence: TGCGCCAGCAGCCGACTTAAAGCGTCCCCCTACAATGAGCAGTTCTTC.

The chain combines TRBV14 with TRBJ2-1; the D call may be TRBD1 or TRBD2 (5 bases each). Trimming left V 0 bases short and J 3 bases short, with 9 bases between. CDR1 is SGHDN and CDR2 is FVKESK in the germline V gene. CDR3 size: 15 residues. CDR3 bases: TGTGCCAGCAGCCAAGACAGAGGGGTCTACAATGAGCAGTTCTTC. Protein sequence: CASSQDRGVYNEQFF.

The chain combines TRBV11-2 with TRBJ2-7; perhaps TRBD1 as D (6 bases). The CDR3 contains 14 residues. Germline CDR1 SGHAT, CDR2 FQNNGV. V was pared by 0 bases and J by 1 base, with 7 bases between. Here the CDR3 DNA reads TGTGCCAGCAGCTTAGACGGACAGTCCTACGAGCAGTACTTC. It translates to CASSLDGQSYEQYF.

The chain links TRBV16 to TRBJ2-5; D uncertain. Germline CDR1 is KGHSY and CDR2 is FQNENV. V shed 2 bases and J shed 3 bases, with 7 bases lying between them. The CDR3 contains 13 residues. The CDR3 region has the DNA TGTGCCAGCAGCCAAGGAGAAGAAGAGACCCAGTACTTC. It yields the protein CASSQGEEETQYF.

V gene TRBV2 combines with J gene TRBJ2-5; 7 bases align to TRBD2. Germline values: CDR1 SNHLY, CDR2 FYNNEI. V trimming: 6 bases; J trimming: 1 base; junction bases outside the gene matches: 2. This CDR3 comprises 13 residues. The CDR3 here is CASRGLPQETQYF. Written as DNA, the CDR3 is TGTGCCAGCAGGGGACTACCCCAAGAGACCCAGTACTTC. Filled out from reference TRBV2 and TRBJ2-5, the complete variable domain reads EPEVTQTPSHQVTQMGQEVILRCVPISNHLYFYWYRQILGQKVEFLVSFYNNEISEKSEIFDDQFSVERPDGSNFTLKIRSTKLEDSAMYFCASRGLPQETQYFGPGTRLLVL.

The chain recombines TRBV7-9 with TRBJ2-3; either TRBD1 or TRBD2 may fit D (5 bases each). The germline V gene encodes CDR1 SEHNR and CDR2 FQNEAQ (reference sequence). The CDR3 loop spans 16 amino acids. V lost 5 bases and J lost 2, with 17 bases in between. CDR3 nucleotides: TGTGCCAGCAGCCCGGGCCGGGGCAGGACCACAGATACGCAGTATTTT. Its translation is CASSPGRGRTTDTQYF.

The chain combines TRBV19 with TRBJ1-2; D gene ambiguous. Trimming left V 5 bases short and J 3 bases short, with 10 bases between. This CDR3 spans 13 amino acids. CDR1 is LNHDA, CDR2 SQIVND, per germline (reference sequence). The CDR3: CASSPSLDYGYTF. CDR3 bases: TGTGCCAGTAGTCCGAGTCTGGACTATGGCTACACCTTC.

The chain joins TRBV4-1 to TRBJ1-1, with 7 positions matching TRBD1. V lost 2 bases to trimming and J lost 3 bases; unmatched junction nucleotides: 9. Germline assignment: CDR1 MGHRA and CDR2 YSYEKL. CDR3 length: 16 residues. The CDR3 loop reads CASSQNRQGRDTEAFF. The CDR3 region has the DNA TGCGCCAGCAGCCAAAATCGACAGGGAAGGGACACTGAAGCTTTCTTT.

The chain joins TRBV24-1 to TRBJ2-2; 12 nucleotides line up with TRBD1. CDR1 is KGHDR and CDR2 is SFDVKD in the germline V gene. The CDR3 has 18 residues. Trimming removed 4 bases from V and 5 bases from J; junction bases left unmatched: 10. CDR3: CATSDRDRGPRSTGELFF. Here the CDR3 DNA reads TGTGCCACCAGTGACCGGGACAGGGGGCCGAGGAGTACCGGGGAGCTGTTTTTT.